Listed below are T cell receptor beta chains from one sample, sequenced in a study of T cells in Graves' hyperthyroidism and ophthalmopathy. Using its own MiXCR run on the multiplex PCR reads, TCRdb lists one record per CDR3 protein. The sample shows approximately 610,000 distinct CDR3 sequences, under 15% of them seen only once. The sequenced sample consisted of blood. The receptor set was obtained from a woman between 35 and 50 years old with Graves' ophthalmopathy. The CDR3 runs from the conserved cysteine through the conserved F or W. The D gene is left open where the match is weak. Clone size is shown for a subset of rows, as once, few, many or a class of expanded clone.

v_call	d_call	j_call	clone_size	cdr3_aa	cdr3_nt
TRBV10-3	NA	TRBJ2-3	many	CAITRTVTDTQYF	TGTGCCATCACTCGGACTGTCACAGATACGCAGTATTTT
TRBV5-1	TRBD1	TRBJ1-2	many	CASSTGADGYTF	TGCGCCAGCAGCACAGGGGCGGATGGCTACACCTTC
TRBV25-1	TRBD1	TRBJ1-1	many	CASGQGGLNTEAFF	TGTGCCAGCGGACAGGGAGGCCTGAACACTGAAGCTTTCTTT
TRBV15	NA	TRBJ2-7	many	CATSREGYEQYF	TGTGCCACCAGCAGAGAGGGGTACGAGCAGTACTTC
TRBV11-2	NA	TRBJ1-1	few	CASSLYRNRNTEAFF	TGTGCCAGCAGCCTCTACAGAAATCGGAACACTGAAGCTTTCTTT
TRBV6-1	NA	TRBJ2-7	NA	CASRGGPASYEQYF	TGTGCCAGCAGGGGCGGTCCAGCCTCCTACGAGCAGTACTTC
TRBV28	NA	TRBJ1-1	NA	CASSSVGYRVGEAFF	TGTGCCAGCAGTTCCGTGGGGTACAGGGTGGGTGAAGCTTTCTTT
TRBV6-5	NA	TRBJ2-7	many	CASSPRGVHEQYF	TGTGCCAGCAGCCCAAGGGGGGTCCACGAGCAGTACTTC
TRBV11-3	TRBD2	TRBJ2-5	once	CASSFRLAGGSRETQYF	TGTGCCAGCAGCTTTAGACTAGCGGGGGGGTCCAGAGAGACCCAGTACTTC
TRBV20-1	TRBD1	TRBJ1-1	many	CSARKQGFATEAFF	TGCAGTGCTCGCAAACAGGGGTTTGCCACTGAAGCTTTCTTT
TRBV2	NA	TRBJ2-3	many	CASITTAVAYKEADTQYF	TGTGCCAGCATCACAACTGCGGTAGCGTATAAGGAGGCAGATACGCAGTATTTT
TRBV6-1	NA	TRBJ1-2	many	CASSAQPSGDGYTF	TGTGCCAGCAGTGCCCAACCCTCAGGGGACGGCTACACCTTC
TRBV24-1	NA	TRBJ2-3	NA	CATGDLEGYDTQYF	TGTGCCACCGGGGACTTGGAAGGATACGATACGCAGTATTTT
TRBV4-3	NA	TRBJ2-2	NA	CASSPYKAGELFF	TGCGCCAGCAGCCCGTACAAAGCCGGGGAGCTGTTTTTT
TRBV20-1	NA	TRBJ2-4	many	CSARAEDEAKNIQYF	TGCAGTGCTAGAGCCGAAGACGAAGCCAAAAACATTCAGTACTTC
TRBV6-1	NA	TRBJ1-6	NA	CASSESTRPNYSPLHF	TGTGCCAGCAGTGAATCTACAAGGCCCAACTATTCACCCCTCCACTTT
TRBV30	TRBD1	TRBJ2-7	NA	CARRDRESYEQYF	TGTGCCAGAAGGGACAGGGAATCCTACGAGCAGTACTTC
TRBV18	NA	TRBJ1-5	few	CASSPQAYSNQPQHF	TGTGCCAGCTCACCACAGGCTTATAGCAATCAGCCCCAGCATTTT
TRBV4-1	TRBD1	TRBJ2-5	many	CASSQVGTEEETQYF	TGCGCCAGCAGCCAAGTAGGGACAGAGGAGGAGACCCAGTACTTC
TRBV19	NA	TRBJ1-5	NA	CASSSWGAQGNQPQHF	TGTGCCAGTAGTAGCTGGGGGGCCCAGGGCAATCAGCCCCAGCATTTT
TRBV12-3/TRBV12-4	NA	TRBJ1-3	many	CASRQGPSSGNTIYF	TGTGCCAGCCGGCAGGGACCGAGCTCTGGAAACACCATATATTTT
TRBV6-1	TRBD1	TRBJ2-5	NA	CASKLGTGEGLGTQYF	TGTGCCAGCAAGCTAGGGACAGGGGAGGGTCTGGGGACCCAGTACTTC
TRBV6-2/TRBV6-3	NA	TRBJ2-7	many	CASSYSTITYEQYF	TGTGCCAGCAGTTACTCTACTATTACCTACGAGCAGTACTTC
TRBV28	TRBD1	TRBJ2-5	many	CASSFPGTGTETQCF	TGTGCCAGCAGTTTCCCCGGGACAGGGACGGAGACCCAGTGCTTC
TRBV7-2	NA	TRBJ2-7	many	CASSSRRQTYEQYF	TGTGCCAGCAGCTCCCGGCGGCAAACCTACGAGCAGTACTTC
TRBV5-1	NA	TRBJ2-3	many	CASSLKRGGTDTQYF	TGCGCCAGCAGCTTGAAGAGAGGTGGCACAGATACGCAGTATTTT
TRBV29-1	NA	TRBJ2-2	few	CSASYTGELFF	TGCAGCGCCAGTTACACCGGGGAGCTGTTTTTT
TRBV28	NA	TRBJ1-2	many	CASSRTDGYTF	TGTGCCAGCAGTAGAACTGATGGCTACACCTTC
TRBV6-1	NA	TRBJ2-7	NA	CASSPGRDFAYEQYF	TGTGCCAGCAGCCCCGGGCGGGACTTCGCCTACGAGCAGTACTTC
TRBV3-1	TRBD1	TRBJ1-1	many	CASSQRTGRAFF	TGTGCCAGCAGTCAACGGACAGGGCGAGCTTTCTTT
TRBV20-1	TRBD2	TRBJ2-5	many	CSAAGTSGRLRTETQYF	TGCAGTGCCGCCGGGACTAGCGGGAGGTTGAGAACGGAGACCCAGTACTTC
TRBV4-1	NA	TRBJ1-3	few	CASSQDPLGSGNTIYF	TGCGCCAGCAGCCAAGATCCATTAGGTTCTGGAAACACCATATATTTT
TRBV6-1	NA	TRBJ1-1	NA	CASSENPGTPNTEAFF	TGTGCCAGCAGTGAAAACCCGGGAACCCCGAACACTGAAGCTTTCTTT
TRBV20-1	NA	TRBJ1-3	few	CSADHRDLNTIYF	TGCAGTGCGGACCATCGGGACCTAAACACCATATATTTT
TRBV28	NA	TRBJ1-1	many	CASTLGGSSTEAFF	TGTGCCAGCACTCTGGGGGGCAGCTCCACTGAAGCTTTCTTT
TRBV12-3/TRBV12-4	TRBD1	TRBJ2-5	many	CASSRGQEETQYF	TGTGCCAGCAGCCGGGGACAGGAAGAGACCCAGTACTTC
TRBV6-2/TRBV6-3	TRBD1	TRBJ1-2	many	CASEVGQGSSGYTF	TGTGCCAGCGAAGTGGGACAGGGAAGTAGCGGCTACACCTTC
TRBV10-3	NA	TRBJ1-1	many	CAISETGWDTEAFF	TGTGCCATCAGTGAGACAGGGTGGGACACTGAAGCTTTCTTT
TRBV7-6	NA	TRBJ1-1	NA	CASSAGPGGTEAFF	TGTGCCAGCAGCGCGGGGCCGGGGGGGACTGAAGCTTTCTTT
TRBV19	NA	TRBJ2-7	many	CASSIRGGDEQYF	TGTGCCAGTAGTATAAGAGGTGGCGACGAGCAGTACTTC
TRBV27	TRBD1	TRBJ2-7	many	CASSSTGYEQYF	TGTGCCAGCAGTTCGACAGGGTACGAGCAGTACTTC
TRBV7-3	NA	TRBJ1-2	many	CASSLPQRSDGYTF	TGTGCCAGCAGCTTACCCCAGCGCAGCGATGGCTACACCTTC
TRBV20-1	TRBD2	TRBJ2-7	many	CSARPEGAGYAHEQYF	TGCAGTGCTAGACCCGAAGGAGCGGGGTATGCCCACGAGCAGTACTTC
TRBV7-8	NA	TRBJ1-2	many	CASSLTQGSYGYTF	TGTGCCAGCAGCTTGACCCAGGGGAGCTATGGCTACACCTTC
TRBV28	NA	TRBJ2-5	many	CASSSYGVGKETQYF	TGTGCCAGCAGTTCTTACGGGGTAGGAAAAGAGACCCAGTACTTC
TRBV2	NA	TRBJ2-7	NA	CASSVDRKYEQYF	TGTGCCAGCAGCGTGGACAGAAAATACGAGCAGTACTTC